Listed here are 8 T cell receptor beta chains from one sample, sequenced in a study of chemoradiotherapy in HPV16-positive cancers. The data were produced by immunoSEQ multiplex PCR, yet TCRdb's version contains in-frame clones alone and is incomplete. The table includes 20,000 to 30,000 clones, approximately 94% detected once. This sample was taken from a patient who underwent chemoradiotherapy. The source of these receptors is a human donor with HPV-associated anogenital cancer.

The chain is built from TRBV6-1 and TRBJ1-5, with D unclear. CDR1 and CDR2 (germline): MNHNS, SASEGT. Trimming shortened V by 6 bases and J by 4 bases, and 10 bases separated the two germline ends. The CDR3 consists of 13 residues. The CDR3 region has the DNA TGTGCCAGCAGATCGGTCTTAAATCAGCCCCAGCATTTT. Translation gives CASRSVLNQPQHF.

This chain joins TRBV19 and TRBJ1-1, with TRBD1 identical over 10 bases. Germline loops: CDR1 LNHDA, CDR2 SQIVND (reference sequence). V gave up 4 bases and J gave up 5 bases; unmatched junction bases: 7. The CDR3 runs 15 residues. The CDR3, as DNA: TGTGCCAGTAGTACCTCTGACAGGGGGCAAACTGAAGCTTTCTTT. It translates to CASSTSDRGQTEAFF.

The rearrangement links TRBV5-1 to TRBJ1-5, with D hard to call. Germline CDR1 is SGHRS and CDR2 is YFSETQ. This CDR3 comprises 14 residues. V was cut by 4 bases and J by 7 bases, with 15 bases left in between. CDR3 nucleotide sequence: TGCGCCAGCAGCCCGGTGCATCCAGGCCAGCCCCAGCATTTT. This gives the protein CASSPVHPGQPQHF.

The CDR3 nucleotides read TGTGCCAGCAGTAGAGGGACAGCTAACACCGGGGAGCTGTTTTTT. Its protein is CASSRGTANTGELFF. The rearrangement joins TRBV6-5 to TRBJ2-2, with 7 bases aligning to TRBD1. V shed 5 bases and J 2 bases; nucleotides not matched to a gene: 5. The CDR3 is 15 residues long. From germline, CDR1 is MNHEY and CDR2 SVGAGI.

The chain employs TRBV2 and TRBJ1-5; tentative D call: TRBD1 (6 bases). The CDR3 has 15 residues. V was cut by 7 bases and J by 1 base, with 14 bases left in between. CDR1 and CDR2 (germline): SNHLY, FYNNEI. CDR3 DNA sequence: TGTGCCAGCACGTCTCAGGGGAGCAGCAATCAGCCCCAGCATTTT. Protein product: CASTSQGSSNQPQHF.

The rearrangement joins TRBV2 to TRBJ2-1; a weak D match, TRBD1 (6 bases). The CDR3 runs to 12 residues. The V gene lost 5 bases and the J gene lost 8 bases, with 10 bases spanning the gap. CDR1 is SNHLY and CDR2 is FYNNEI in the germline V gene. As DNA, the CDR3 is TGTGCCAGCAGTCCACAGGGCTATGAGCAGTTCTTC. Protein product: CASSPQGYEQFF.

The chain has TRBV2 and TRBJ1-1, with D tentatively TRBD1 (6 bases). The CDR3 covers 15 residues. The germline V gene encodes CDR1 SNHLY and CDR2 FYNNEI. V lost 1 base to trimming and J lost 1 base, with 10 bases between them. CDR3 coding DNA: TGTGCCAGCAGTGAAGAAAGGGGGGCGAACACTGAAGCTTTCTTT. It is translated as CASSEERGANTEAFF. Using reference TRBV2 and TRBJ1-1 for the parts outside the CDR3, the full variable domain is EPEVTQTPSHQVTQMGQEVILRCVPISNHLYFYWYRQILGQKVEFLVSFYNNEISEKSEIFDDQFSVERPDGSNFTLKIRSTKLEDSAMYFCASSEERGANTEAFFGQGTRLTVV.

The chain has TRBV6-1 and TRBJ2-7; 10 nucleotides line up with TRBD1. V dropped 8 bases and J dropped 3; count of bases not matched to a gene: 4. The CDR3 contains 13 residues. Germline CDR1 MNHNS, CDR2 SASEGT. The CDR3 protein is CASARDRGYEQYF. DNA of the CDR3: TGTGCCAGCGCCCGGGACAGGGGCTACGAGCAGTACTTC.